Below, one T cell receptor beta chain is given with its context. CDR3 length: 14 residues. Germline CDR1 reads LGHDT; CDR2 reads YNNKEL (reference sequence). V lost 4 bases to trimming and J lost 6 bases, with 15 bases between them. The data stem from a study of blood T cell repertoires in COVID-19. Turning to the study itself: Collection of acute and convalescent COVID-19 samples took place in the United States, Italy and Spain.

TCRdb's copy holds only in-frame clones and misses some; the assay was immunoSEQ multiplex PCR. The table has approximately 290,000 clones, roughly 80% seen once; the top ten hold approximately 15%. The source material was peripheral blood. The clonotype was recovered from a person aged 65-85 years with COVID-19, enrolled during active disease. The chain has TRBV3-1 (or the pseudogene TRBV3-2) and TRBJ2-5; possible D gene TRBD1, 5 bases. The CDR3 nucleotides are TGTGCCAGCAGCCGCCCTGGCAGGGATAAGACCCAGTACTTC. This codes for CASSRPGRDKTQYF.